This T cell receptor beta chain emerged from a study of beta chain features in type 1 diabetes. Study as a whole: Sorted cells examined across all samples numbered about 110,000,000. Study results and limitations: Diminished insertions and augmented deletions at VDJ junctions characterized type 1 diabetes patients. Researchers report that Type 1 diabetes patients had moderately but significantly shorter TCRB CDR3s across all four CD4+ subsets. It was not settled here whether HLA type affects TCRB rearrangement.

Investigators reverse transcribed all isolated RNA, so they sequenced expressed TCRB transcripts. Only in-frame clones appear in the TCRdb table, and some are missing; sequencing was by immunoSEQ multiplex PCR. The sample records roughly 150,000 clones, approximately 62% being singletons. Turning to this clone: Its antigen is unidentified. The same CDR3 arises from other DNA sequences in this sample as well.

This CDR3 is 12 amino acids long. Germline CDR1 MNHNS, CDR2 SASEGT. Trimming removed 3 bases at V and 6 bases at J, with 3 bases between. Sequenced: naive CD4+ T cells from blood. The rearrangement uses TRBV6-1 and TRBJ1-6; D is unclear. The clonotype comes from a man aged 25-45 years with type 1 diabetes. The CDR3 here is CASSEGNSPLHF. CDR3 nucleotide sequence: TGTGCCAGCAGTGAGGGTAATTCACCCCTCCACTTT.